The clone carrying this T cell receptor (beta chain) has ten or more counts. Its specificity is unknown. The V segment lost 5 bases and the J segment 4 bases; nucleotides outside the gene matches: 8. The CDR3 spans 14 residues. In germline, CDR1 is DFQATT, CDR2 SNEGSKA (reference sequence). Template switching by 5'RACE produced TCR cDNA, adding a universal primer site and UMIs. Each CDR3 protein gets one entry after TCRdb re-called the 5' RACE reads with MiXCR. Of approximately 110,000 distinct CDR3 sequences in the sample, 7% to 8.5% were seen once. The data derive from a study of T cells after yellow fever vaccination. General study points: Post-booster repertoires contained most primary-vaccination clones again (approximately 97% CD4, 85% to 90% CD8). Weaker in magnitude, the secondary response showed a faster peak on day 5 versus 15. In FACS-sorted repertoires, abundant clonotypes from the bulk population could appear as contaminants.

The chain uses TRBV20-1 and TRBJ2-7; 10 bases agree with TRBD2. This receptor was identified in a man aged 25 to 45 who received the YFV17D yellow fever vaccine. The material was CD8+ T cells sorted from PBMCs, obtained 45 days after the yellow fever booster vaccination. The CDR3 nucleotides are TGCAGTGCTCCCATAGCGGGAGGTGTTTACGAGCAGTACTTC. Translation: CSAPIAGGVYEQYF.